The clone carrying this T cell receptor (beta chain) was seen ten or more times. Its cognate antigen is unknown. One entry per CDR3 protein results from TCRdb running MiXCR on the 5' RACE reads. The table has about 330,000 distinct CDR3 sequences, roughly 8% seen once. This specimen belongs to a study of CD8 T cells in ankylosing spondylitis. Overall study results and limits: A motif of seven or eight highly homologous TCR beta variants was seen as apparently characteristic of ankylosing spondylitis blood.

This sequence was found in a male donor with ankylosing spondylitis. Material for sequencing was blood, either unsorted or a sorted T cell fraction (not recorded which).

In nucleotides, the CDR3 is TGTGCCAGCAGTTGGGACAGGGCCACGCAGTATTTT. Its translation is CASSWDRATQYF. The gene calls are TRBV28 and TRBJ2-3; 9 positions agree with TRBD1. V shed 4 bases, J shed 9 bases, and the junction held 2 bases outside the gene matches. There are 12 residues in the CDR3. CDR1 and CDR2 from the germline V gene are MDHEN and SYDVKM.